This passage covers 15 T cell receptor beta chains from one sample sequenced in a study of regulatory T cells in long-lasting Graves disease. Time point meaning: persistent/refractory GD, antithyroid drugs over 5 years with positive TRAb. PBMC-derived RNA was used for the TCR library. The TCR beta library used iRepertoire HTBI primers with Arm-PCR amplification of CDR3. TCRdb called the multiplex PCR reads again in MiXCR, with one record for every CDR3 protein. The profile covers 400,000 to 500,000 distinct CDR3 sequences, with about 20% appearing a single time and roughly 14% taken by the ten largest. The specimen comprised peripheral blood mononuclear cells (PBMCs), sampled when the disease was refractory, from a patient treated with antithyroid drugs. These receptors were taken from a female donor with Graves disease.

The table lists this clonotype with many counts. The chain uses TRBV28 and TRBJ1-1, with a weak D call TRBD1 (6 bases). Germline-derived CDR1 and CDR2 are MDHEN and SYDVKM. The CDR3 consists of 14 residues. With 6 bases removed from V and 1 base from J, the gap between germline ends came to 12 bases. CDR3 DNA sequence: TGTGCCAGCAGCCCGGGGGCCAGGAACACTGAAGCTTTCTTT. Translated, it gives CASSPGARNTEAFF.

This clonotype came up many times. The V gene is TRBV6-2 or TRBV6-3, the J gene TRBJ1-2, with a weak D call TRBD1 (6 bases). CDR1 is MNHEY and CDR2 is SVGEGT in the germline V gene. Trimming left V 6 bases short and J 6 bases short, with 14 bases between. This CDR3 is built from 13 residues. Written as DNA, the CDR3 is TGTGCCAGCAGATACAGGGCAGGGGATGGCTACACCTTC. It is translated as CASRYRAGDGYTF.

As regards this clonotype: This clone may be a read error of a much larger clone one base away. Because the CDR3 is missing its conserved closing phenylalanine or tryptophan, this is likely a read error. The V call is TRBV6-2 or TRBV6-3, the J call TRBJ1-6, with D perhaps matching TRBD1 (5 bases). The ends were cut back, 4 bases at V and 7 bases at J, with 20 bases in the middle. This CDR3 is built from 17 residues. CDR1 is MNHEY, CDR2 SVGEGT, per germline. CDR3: CASSFTSRDGGNSPLHS. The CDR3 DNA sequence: TGTGCCAGCAGTTTTACATCCCGGGACGGGGGGAATTCACCCCTCCACTCT.

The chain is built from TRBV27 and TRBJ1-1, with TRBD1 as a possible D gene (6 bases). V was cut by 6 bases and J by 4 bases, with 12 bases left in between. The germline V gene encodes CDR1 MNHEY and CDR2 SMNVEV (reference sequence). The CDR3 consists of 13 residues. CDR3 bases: TGTGCCAGCAGAGCAAGGGGGAGCACTGAAGCTTTCTTT. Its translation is CASRARGSTEAFF.

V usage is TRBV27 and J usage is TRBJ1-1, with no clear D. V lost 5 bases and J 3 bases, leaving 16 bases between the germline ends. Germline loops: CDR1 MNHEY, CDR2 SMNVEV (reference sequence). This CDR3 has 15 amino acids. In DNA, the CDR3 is TGTGCCAGCAGTCCTGAAAGCCAGTCATACACTGAAGCTTTCTTT. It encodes CASSPESQSYTEAFF.

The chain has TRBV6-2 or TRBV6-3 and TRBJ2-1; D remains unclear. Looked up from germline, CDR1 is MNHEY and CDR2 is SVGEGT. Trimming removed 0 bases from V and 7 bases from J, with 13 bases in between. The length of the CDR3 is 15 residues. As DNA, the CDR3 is TGTGCCAGCAGTTACTCGGTACTTTCTATGAATGAGCAGTTCTTC. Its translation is CASSYSVLSMNEQFF.

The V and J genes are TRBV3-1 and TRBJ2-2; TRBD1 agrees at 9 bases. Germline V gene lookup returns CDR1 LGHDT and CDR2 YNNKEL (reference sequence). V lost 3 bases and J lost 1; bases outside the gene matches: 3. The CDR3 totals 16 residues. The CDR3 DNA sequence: TGTGCCAGCAGCCAGCCGGGACAGGGGAACACCGGGGAGCTGTTTTTT. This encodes CASSQPGQGNTGELFF.

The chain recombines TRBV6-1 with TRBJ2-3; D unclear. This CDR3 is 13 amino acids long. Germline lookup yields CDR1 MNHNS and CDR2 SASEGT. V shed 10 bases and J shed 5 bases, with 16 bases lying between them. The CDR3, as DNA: TGTGCCATAGCTGAACAGCCGGAAGATACGCAGTATTTT. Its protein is CAIAEQPEDTQYF.

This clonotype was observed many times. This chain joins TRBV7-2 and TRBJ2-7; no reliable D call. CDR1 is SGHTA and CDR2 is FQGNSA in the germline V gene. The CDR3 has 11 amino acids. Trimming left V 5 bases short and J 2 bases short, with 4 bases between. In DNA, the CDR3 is TGTGCCAGCAGCCCCGCCTACGAGCAGTACTTC. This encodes CASSPAYEQYF.

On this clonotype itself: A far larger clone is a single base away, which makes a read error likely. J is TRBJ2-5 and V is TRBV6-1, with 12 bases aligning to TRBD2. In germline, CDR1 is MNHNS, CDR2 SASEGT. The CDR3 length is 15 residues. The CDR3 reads CASSSGLAGEETQHF. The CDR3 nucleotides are TGTGCCAGCAGCTCGGGACTAGCGGGCGAAGAGACCCAGCACTTC.

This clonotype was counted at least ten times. In DNA, the CDR3 is TGTGCCAGCAGTTTCGTCGGACAGGAAAACTATGGCTACACCTTC. Protein sequence: CASSFVGQENYGYTF. The chain uses TRBV28 and TRBJ1-2; TRBD1 agrees at 7 bases. Losses at the gene ends were 3 bases for V and 2 bases for J; bases not matched to a gene: 6. Looked up from germline, CDR1 is MDHEN and CDR2 is SYDVKM. The CDR3 spans 15 residues.

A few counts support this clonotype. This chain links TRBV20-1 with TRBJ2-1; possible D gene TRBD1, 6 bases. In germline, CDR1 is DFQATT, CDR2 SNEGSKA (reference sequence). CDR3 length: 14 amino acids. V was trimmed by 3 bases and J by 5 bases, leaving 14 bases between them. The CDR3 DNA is TGCAGTGCTAGCGGGACACAGAAAAACAATGAGCAGTTCTTC. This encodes CSASGTQKNNEQFF.

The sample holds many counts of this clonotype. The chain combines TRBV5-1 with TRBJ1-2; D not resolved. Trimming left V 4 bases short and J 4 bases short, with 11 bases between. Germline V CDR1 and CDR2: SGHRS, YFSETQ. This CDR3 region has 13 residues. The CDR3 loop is CASSGFVGYGYTF. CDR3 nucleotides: TGCGCCAGCAGCGGGTTCGTGGGCTATGGCTACACCTTC.

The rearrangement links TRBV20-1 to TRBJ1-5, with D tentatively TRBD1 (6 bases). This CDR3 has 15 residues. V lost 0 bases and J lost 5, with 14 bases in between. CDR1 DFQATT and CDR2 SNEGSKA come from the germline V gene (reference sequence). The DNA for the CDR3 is TGCAGTGCTAGAGATCGGGTCGGGGGGCATCAGCCCCAGCATTTT. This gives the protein CSARDRVGGHQPQHF.

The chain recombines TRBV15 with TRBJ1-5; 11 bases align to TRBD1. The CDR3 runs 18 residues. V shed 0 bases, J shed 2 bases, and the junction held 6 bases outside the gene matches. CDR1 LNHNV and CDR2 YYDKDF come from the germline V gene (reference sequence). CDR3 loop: CATSRDSPGQGGNQPQHF. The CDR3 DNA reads TGTGCCACCAGCAGAGATTCTCCGGGACAGGGGGGCAATCAGCCCCAGCATTTT.